A selection of T cell receptor beta chains follows, all from one sample in a study of blood T cell repertoires in COVID-19. Only in-frame clones appear in the TCRdb table, and some are missing; sequencing was by immunoSEQ multiplex PCR. The profile shows about 190,000 clones, approximately 90% of them singletons. The source material was peripheral blood. These TCRs come from a man aged 25-45 years with acute or convalescent COVID-19. CDR3s include the opening cysteine and the closing phenylalanine or tryptophan. D genes are given only for firm matches. Where a row states a size, it is once, few, many or the class of an expanded clone; other rows omit it.

NA | TRBJ2-2 | once | TRBV9 | TGTGCCAGCAGCGTGAGCGGTTTGACTGAACGGGCCGGGGAGCTGTTTTTT | CASSVSGLTERAGELFF
NA | TRBJ2-1 | NA | TRBV11-2 | TGTGCCATAAAGGGGCAGGGGCACAATGAGCAGTTCTTC | CAIKGQGHNEQFF
NA | TRBJ2-7 | once | TRBV6-5 | TGTGCCAGCAGTCCCCGACAGAAAGGCCCCTACGAGCAGTACTTC | CASSPRQKGPYEQYF
NA | TRBJ1-5 | NA | TRBV5-1 | TGCGCCAGCAGCTTGGGCGGAGGTCAGCCCCAGCATTTT | CASSLGGGQPQHF
NA | TRBJ1-2 | NA | TRBV30 | TGTGCCTGTTCCCAGTACAGCTATGGCTACACCTTC | CACSQYSYGYTF
TRBD1 | TRBJ2-7 | NA | TRBV7-7 | TGTGCTAGCAGCTTTGAGACAGGGCTTGAGCAGTACTTC | CASSFETGLEQYF
TRBD1 | TRBJ1-3 | NA | TRBV5-1 | TGCGCCAGCAGCTTCGGGACAGCCTCTGGAAACACCATATATTTT | CASSFGTASGNTIYF
NA | TRBJ2-5 | NA | TRBV18 | TGTGCCAGCTCACGCACCCTCGGAGAGACCCAGTACTTC | CASSRTLGETQYF
TRBD1 | TRBJ1-5 | NA | TRBV11-2 | TGTGCCAGCAGCTTAGTGGCAGGGGGAAATCAGCCCCAGCATTTT | CASSLVAGGNQPQHF
NA | TRBJ1-2 | NA | TRBV5-1 | TGCGCCAGCAGTCCTAGGGGTTCCGGCTACACCTTC | CASSPRGSGYTF
NA | TRBJ1-2 | NA | TRBV7-8 | TGTGCCAGCAGCTTGTGGGAGGCCGAGCGCTACACCTTC | CASSLWEAERYTF
TRBD1 | TRBJ2-7 | few | TRBV7-9 | TGTGCCAGCAGTGCCGGGACAGGGCCCTACGAGCAGTACTTC | CASSAGTGPYEQYF
TRBD2 | TRBJ2-3 | NA | TRBV5-4 | TGTGCCAGCAGCTTTGGCAGCGGGATAGCGACAGATACGCAGTATTTT | CASSFGSGIATDTQYF
TRBD1 | TRBJ1-5 | NA | TRBV5-8 | TGTGCCAGCAGCTCCGGACAGGGACTTAGCAATCAGCCCCAGCATTTT | CASSSGQGLSNQPQHF